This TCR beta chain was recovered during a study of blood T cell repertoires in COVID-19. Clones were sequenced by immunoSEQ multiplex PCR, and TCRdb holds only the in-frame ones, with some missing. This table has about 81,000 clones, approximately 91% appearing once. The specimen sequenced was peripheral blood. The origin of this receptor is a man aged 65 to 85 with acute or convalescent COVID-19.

CDR3 sequence reads: CASSFAGGETQYF. As DNA, the CDR3 is TGTGCCAGCAGTTTCGCGGGCGGGGAGACCCAGTACTTC. The chain uses TRBV12-3 or TRBV12-4 and TRBJ2-5; D possibly corresponds to TRBD2 (5 bases). The CDR3 sequence is 13 residues long. Trimming removed 3 bases from V and 5 bases from J, with 10 bases in between.